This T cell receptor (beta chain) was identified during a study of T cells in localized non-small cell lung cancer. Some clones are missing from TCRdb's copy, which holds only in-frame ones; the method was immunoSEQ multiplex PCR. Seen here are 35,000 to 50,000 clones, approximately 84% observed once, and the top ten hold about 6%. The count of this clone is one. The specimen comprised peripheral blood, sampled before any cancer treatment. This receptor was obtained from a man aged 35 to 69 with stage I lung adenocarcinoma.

The CDR3 spells CASMLARGHDNEKLFF. DNA of the CDR3: TGTGCCAGCATGCTTGCGAGGGGGCATGATAATGAAAAACTGTTTTTT. J is TRBJ1-4 and V is TRBV7-8; 7 bases line up with TRBD1. Per germline, CDR1 SGHVS and CDR2 FQNEAQ. CDR3 length: 16 residues. With V trimmed by 7 bases and J by 4 bases, 12 bases remained unmatched.